These 2 T cell receptor beta chains originate from one sample sequenced in a study of PD-1 blockade in mismatch repair-deficient tumors. Assay used: immunoSEQ multiplex PCR; TCRdb lists only in-frame clones, some missing. The sample gives about 68,000 clones, 60% to 80% of which show up once; about 5% is in the top ten. The sample here was peripheral blood, taken 2 weeks after starting pembrolizumab. Source of these receptors: an adult with mismatch repair-deficient cancer.

The rearrangement links TRBV6-1 to TRBJ1-5; 7 nucleotides match TRBD1. The trim removed 3 bases at V and 3 bases at J, leaving 5 bases unmatched. From germline, CDR1 is MNHNS and CDR2 SASEGT. The CDR3 consists of 15 residues. The DNA of the CDR3 is TGTGCCAGCAGTGACCCTGACAGGGCCAATCAGCCCCAGCATTTT. This codes for CASSDPDRANQPQHF.

The rearrangement uses TRBV19 and TRBJ2-1, with 8 bases identical to TRBD2. Germline CDR1 reads LNHDA; CDR2 reads SQIVND (reference sequence). CDR3 length equals 14 residues. V was clipped by 5 bases and J by 3 bases; unmatched bases: 3. As DNA, the CDR3 is TGTGCCAGTAGTTTAGCGGGAAACTACAATGAGCAGTTCTTC. Amino acid sequence: CASSLAGNYNEQFF.